The T cell receptor beta chain described here comes from a study of Ad26.COV2.S vaccination and SARS-CoV-2 variants. Libraries were prepared by immunoSEQ multiplex PCR; TCRdb keeps only in-frame clonotypes and omits some of them. The data contain 500,000 or so clones, 85% to 90% of them singletons. Treatment here: some 19 received Ad26.COV2.S at low or high dose, single or two shots; about five received placebo; per-sample allocation not given. Specimen acquisition occurred on day 63 following the initial vaccine or placebo injection. J gave up 4 bases and V 5 bases, and 7 bases lay outside the gene matches. Germline assignment: CDR1 SGHRS and CDR2 YFSETQ. The CDR3 runs to 14 residues.

This TCR derives from a person aged 18-65 years who received the Ad26.COV2.S COVID-19 vaccine or a placebo. The source was peripheral blood, collected in a trial of Ad26.COV2.S vaccine versus placebo. This chain links TRBV5-1 with TRBJ2-7; TRBD1 matches 9 bases. This CDR3 is CASRGQGILYEQYF. The CDR3 nucleotides are TGCGCCAGCAGAGGACAGGGGATCTTGTACGAGCAGTACTTC. Looking up the rest from reference TRBV5-1 and TRBJ2-7 gives the full variable domain: KAGVTQTPRYLIKTRGQQVTLSCSPISGHRSVSWYQQTPGQGLQFLFEYFSETQRNKGNFPGRFSGRQFSNSRSEMNVSTLELGDSALYLCASRGQGILYEQYFGPGTRLTVT.